Each of the 28 T cell receptor beta chains below was sequenced from the same sample in a study of cytomegalovirus exposure and HLA in healthy donors. PCR amplification relied on 60 Vbeta primers (plus 13 Jbeta primers). The table came from immunoSEQ multiplex PCR; TCRdb's copy has only in-frame clones and leaves some out. The sample consists of 80,000 to 100,000 clones, around 81% of them appearing once. Material for sequencing was PBMCs. The receptor set was obtained from a man in his forties or fifties in good health and CMV-seropositive.

The V and J genes are TRBV5-6 and TRBJ1-4; D uncertain. The CDR3 runs to 13 residues. Germline values: CDR1 SGHDT, CDR2 YYEEEE. V was cut by 4 bases and J by 4 bases, with 8 bases left in between. In DNA, the CDR3 is TGTGCCAGCAGCCGGACTGGTAATGAAAAACTGTTTTTT. Translating gives CASSRTGNEKLFF. The variable domain in full, completed from reference TRBV5-6 and TRBJ1-4, reads DAGVTQSPTHLIKTRGQQVTLRCSPKSGHDTVSWYQQALGQGPQFIFQYYEEEERQRGNFPDRFSGHQFPNYSSELNVNALLLGDSALYLCASSRTGNEKLFFGSGTQLSVL.

The chain combines TRBV7-2 with TRBJ2-3; 10 bases agree with TRBD2. Germline assignment: CDR1 SGHTA and CDR2 FQGNSA. Trimming at V came to 2 bases and at J to 3 bases, leaving 14 bases not matched to a gene. CDR3 size: 19 residues. CDR3 DNA: TGTGCCAGCAGCTTAAAAGCGGGGGGCTTGACTAGCGGGACAGATACGCAGTATTTT. This codes for CASSLKAGGLTSGTDTQYF.

This clone appeared once. The rearrangement links TRBV27 to TRBJ1-2; D is ambiguous. Looked up from germline, CDR1 is MNHEY and CDR2 is SMNVEV (reference sequence). The CDR3 covers 13 residues. V lost 3 bases and J lost 6, with 11 bases in between. The CDR3 region has the DNA TGTGCCAGCAGTTTTCGCGGGGTTGATGGCTACACCTTC. It translates to CASSFRGVDGYTF.

The chain combines TRBV7-9 with TRBJ2-1; D is possibly TRBD1 (6 bases). Germline V gene lookup returns CDR1 SEHNR and CDR2 FQNEAQ (reference sequence). V shed 5 bases and J shed 4 bases, with 15 bases lying between them. The CDR3 is 15 residues long. CDR3 amino acids: CASSPGTTNYNEQFF. The CDR3 nucleotides are TGTGCCAGCAGCCCCGGGACAACTAATTACAATGAGCAGTTCTTC.

This chain connects TRBV25-1 to TRBJ1-2; TRBD1 aligns across 7 bases. The CDR3 sequence is 15 residues long. The trim removed 4 bases at V and 4 bases at J, leaving 9 bases unmatched. Germline V gene sequence: CDR1 MGHDK, CDR2 SYGVNS. The CDR3 DNA reads as TGTGCCAGCAGTGCCCGACAGGGCCTATCCTATGGCTACACCTTC. This translates into CASSARQGLSYGYTF.

This clone showed up just a few times. The V call is TRBV2, the J call TRBJ1-1, with D perhaps matching TRBD1 (5 bases). This CDR3 has 15 amino acids. Germline CDR1 reads SNHLY; CDR2 reads FYNNEI. The V end was cut by 4 bases, the J end by 4 bases, with 16 bases between. CDR3 DNA: TGTGCCAGCAGTGCGATTCAGGGCGGTAGCACTGAAGCTTTCTTT. Amino acids: CASSAIQGGSTEAFF.

The chain employs TRBV28 and TRBJ2-7; tentative D call: TRBD1 (6 bases). Looked up from germline, CDR1 is MDHEN and CDR2 is SYDVKM. Deletions cut 2 bases from V and 2 bases from J, with 13 bases between. The CDR3 contains 15 residues. CDR3 coding DNA: TGTGCCAGCAGTTTAATCCCAGGGGTCCCCTACGAGCAGTACTTC. It translates to CASSLIPGVPYEQYF.

The genes are TRBV27 and TRBJ1-1; no reliable D call. Per germline, CDR1 MNHEY and CDR2 SMNVEV (reference sequence). The length of the CDR3 is 13 residues. Deletions cut 6 bases from V and 3 bases from J, with 11 bases between. As DNA, the CDR3 is TGTGCCAGCAGCCCCAGGATGTACACTGAAGCTTTCTTT. Translated: CASSPRMYTEAFF.

The J gene is TRBJ1-2, the V gene TRBV10-3, with 7 bases matching TRBD1. Trimming cost V 2 bases and J 6 bases; bases outside gene matches: 6. The CDR3 length is 14 residues. CDR1 ENHRY and CDR2 SYGVKD come from the germline V gene. Here the CDR3 DNA reads TGTGCCATCAGTGAGCGGTGGAGGGGGCATGGCTACACCTTC. This gives the protein CAISERWRGHGYTF.

The chain employs TRBV25-1 and TRBJ1-6; D is possibly TRBD1 (5 bases). V lost 3 bases and J 8 bases, leaving 11 bases between the germline ends. The CDR3 covers 14 residues. Germline V CDR1 and CDR2: MGHDK, SYGVNS. The CDR3, as DNA: TGTGCCAGCAGTGATCCGGGGGACCATTCACCCCTCCACTTT. Its translation is CASSDPGDHSPLHF.

The chain employs TRBV30 and TRBJ1-3; D gene unclear. CDR3 length: 13 residues. The germline gives CDR1 GTSNPN, CDR2 SVGIG (reference sequence). The V end lost 3 bases, the J end lost 4 bases, and 10 bases lay between the germline ends. As DNA, the CDR3 is TGTGCCTGGAGGTCGGGAGGAGGAAACACCATATATTTT. This translates into CAWRSGGGNTIYF.

The chain is built from TRBV6-5 and TRBJ1-6; 8 bases fit TRBD1. The germline gives CDR1 MNHEY, CDR2 SVGAGI. Unmatched junction bases numbered 6, after V lost 4 bases and J lost 7 bases. The CDR3 extends over 15 amino acids. The CDR3 nucleotides are TGTGCCAGCAGTTCCGGACAGGGACCGAATTCACCCCTCCACTTT. It yields the protein CASSSGQGPNSPLHF.

This clone appeared a single time. The genes are TRBV5-1 and TRBJ2-1, with 10 bases aligning to TRBD2. V lost 4 bases to trimming and J lost 8 bases; unmatched junction nucleotides: 12. Per germline, CDR1 SGHRS and CDR2 YFSETQ. This CDR3 comprises 16 residues. The CDR3 loop is CASSHLKTSGRDEQFF. The CDR3 DNA reads as TGCGCCAGCAGCCATCTAAAGACTAGCGGGCGTGATGAGCAGTTCTTC.

This chain uses TRBV7-6 with TRBJ2-3; D remains unclear. CDR3 length: 14 residues. Germline assignment: CDR1 SGHVS and CDR2 FNYEAQ. The V and J ends lost 3 bases and 3 bases respectively, with 10 bases between them. This CDR3 reads CASSLTRGTDTQYF. CDR3 coding DNA: TGTGCCAGCAGCTTGACCAGAGGAACAGATACGCAGTATTTT.

V usage is TRBV6-1 and J usage is TRBJ1-2; 8 nucleotides match TRBD1. V shed 2 bases, J shed 8 bases, and the junction held 13 bases outside the gene matches. Germline assignment: CDR1 MNHNS and CDR2 SASEGT. CDR3 length: 16 amino acids. CDR3 loop: CASSESFSWTGSGYTF. DNA of the CDR3: TGTGCCAGCAGTGAAAGCTTTTCCTGGACAGGGTCCGGCTACACCTTC.

The V gene is TRBV11-3, the J gene TRBJ1-3, with TRBD1 identical over 8 bases. CDR3 length: 15 residues. Per the germline V gene, CDR1 is SGHNT and CDR2 is YENEEA. J lost 4 bases, V lost 1 base, and 3 bases had no gene match. CDR3 nucleotide sequence: TGTGCCAGCAGCTTAGTCGGGGACAGGGGAAACACCATATATTTT. Translating it yields CASSLVGDRGNTIYF.

Points on this clone: The junction does not match germline at one end; this may be a read error. The genes are TRBV7-9 and TRBJ2-7; 7 bases are a match to TRBD1. The CDR3 is 15 residues long. Germline lookup yields CDR1 SEHNR and CDR2 FQNEAQ (reference sequence). The CDR3 sequence: CSSSLEQGQTYEQYF. The CDR3 nucleotides are TGTTCCAGCAGCTTAGAACAGGGACAGACCTACGAGCAGTACTTC.

This sequence joins TRBV7-3 and TRBJ2-3; D is perhaps TRBD1 (5 bases). CDR1 is SGHTA and CDR2 is FQGTGA in the germline V gene. The CDR3 runs 11 residues. V lost 5 bases, J lost 8 bases, and 8 bases lay in between. CDR3 sequence reads: CASSQGGTQYF. For the CDR3, the DNA is TGTGCCAGCAGCCAGGGTGGTACGCAGTATTTT.

This clone was counted a few times. V and J are TRBV30 and TRBJ2-5; 9 nucleotides agree with TRBD1. CDR3 length equals 17 residues. V was clipped by 3 bases and J by 5 bases; unmatched bases: 16. The V gene's germline CDR1 is GTSNPN and CDR2 SVGIG (reference sequence). The CDR3: CAWSFSRDREVSETQYF. The CDR3 nucleotides are TGTGCCTGGAGCTTCAGCCGGGACAGGGAGGTTTCGGAGACCCAGTACTTC.

The chain uses TRBV7-9 and TRBJ2-2; TRBD2 matches at 11 bases. The CDR3 sequence is 17 residues long. Germline V CDR1 and CDR2: SEHNR, FQNEAQ (reference sequence). The junction had 7 bases not matched to a gene; V was cut back by 7 bases and J by 0 bases. The DNA of the CDR3 is TGTGCCAGCACTGGGCTAGCGGGAGGAGCGAACACCGGGGAGCTGTTTTTT. Its protein product is CASTGLAGGANTGELFF. Full variable domain (missing parts from reference TRBV7-9 and TRBJ2-2): DTGVSQNPRHKITKRGQNVTFRCDPISEHNRLYWYRQTLGQGPEFLTYFQNEAQLEKSRLLSDRFSAERPKGSFSTLEIQRTEQGDSAMYLCASTGLAGGANTGELFFGEGSRLTVL.

V gene TRBV5-5 combines with J gene TRBJ2-7; D possibly corresponds to TRBD2 (6 bases). V lost 4 bases and J 3 bases, leaving 8 bases between the germline ends. Germline CDR1 and CDR2: SGHKS and YYEKEE (reference sequence). The CDR3 runs 12 residues. Written as DNA, the CDR3 is TGTGCCAGCAGCCCGGAGGGCTACGAGCAGTACTTC. This translates into CASSPEGYEQYF.

The chain joins TRBV5-1 to TRBJ2-7; D call uncertain. CDR1 and CDR2 from the germline V gene are SGHRS and YFSETQ. The CDR3 length is 15 residues. Trimming shortened V by 2 bases and J by 4 bases, and 16 bases separated the two germline ends. CDR3 in amino acids: CASSFGQSTTYEQYF. CDR3 DNA: TGCGCCAGCAGCTTCGGCCAGAGCACTACTTACGAGCAGTACTTC.

V usage is TRBV9 and J usage is TRBJ2-7, with D unclear. V lost 0 bases and J 6 bases, leaving 13 bases between the germline ends. CDR3 size: 14 residues. Per the germline V gene, CDR1 is SGDLS and CDR2 is YYNGEE. CDR3 coding DNA: TGTGCCAGCAGCGTAGCAAGTGATACCGGCGAGCAGTACTTC. Protein: CASSVASDTGEQYF.

The chain uses TRBV5-8 and TRBJ1-3, with TRBD1 matching 9 bases. The CDR3 consists of 15 residues. Germline trimming cut 5 bases from V and 4 bases from J; bases unmatched to any gene: 7. The germline V gene has CDR1 SGHTS and CDR2 YDEGEE. This CDR3 is CASRITGGSGNTIYF. CDR3 in DNA: TGTGCCAGCAGGATAACAGGGGGCTCAGGAAACACCATATATTTT. Looking up the rest from reference TRBV5-8 and TRBJ1-3 gives the full variable domain: EAGVTQSPTHLIKTRGQQATLRCSPISGHTSVYWYQQALGLGLQFLLWYDEGEERNRGNFPPRFSGRQFPNYSSELNVNALELEDSALYLCASRITGGSGNTIYFGEGSWLTVV.

The chain is built from TRBV5-1 and TRBJ2-3, with 8 bases fitting TRBD1. Germline CDR1 reads SGHRS; CDR2 reads YFSETQ. The length of the CDR3 is 15 residues. Trimming at V came to 0 bases and at J to 6 bases, leaving 6 bases not matched to a gene. In nucleotides, the CDR3 is TGCGCCAGCAGCTTGGAGGCCAGGGGGCGTGATACGCAGTATTTT. Amino acids: CASSLEARGRDTQYF.

The chain is built from TRBV18 and TRBJ2-5; 8 bases line up with TRBD2. CDR1 and CDR2 (germline): KGHSH, LQKENI. V shed 1 base and J 5 bases; nucleotides not matched to a gene: 18. The CDR3 extends over 19 amino acids. DNA for the CDR3: TGTGCCAGCTCACCACTCCCCCGGAGTAGCGGGACCTCTGGGGAGACCCAGTACTTC. It yields the protein CASSPLPRSSGTSGETQYF. Combining the CDR3 with reference TRBV18 and TRBJ2-5 gives the whole variable domain NAGVMQNPRHLVRRRGQEARLRCSPMKGHSHVYWYRQLPEEGLKFMVYLQKENIIDESGMPKERFSAEFPKEGPSILRIQQVVRGDSAAYFCASSPLPRSSGTSGETQYFGPGTRLLVL.

The V gene is TRBV5-1, the J gene TRBJ2-2; 7 positions match TRBD1. There are 17 residues in the CDR3. Germline-derived CDR1 and CDR2 are SGHRS and YFSETQ. Trimming at V came to 2 bases and at J to 3 bases, leaving 10 bases not matched to a gene. This CDR3 is CASSFLRGQLDTGELFF. In DNA form, the CDR3 reads TGCGCCAGCAGCTTCCTCCGGGGACAGTTGGACACCGGGGAGCTGTTTTTT.

The chain couples TRBV28 to TRBJ2-3; 12 bases agree with TRBD2. Looked up from germline, CDR1 is MDHEN and CDR2 is SYDVKM. The trim removed 5 bases at V and 5 bases at J, leaving 8 bases unmatched. The CDR3 totals 16 residues. The CDR3 loop reads CASSPPSGRAGDTQYF. The CDR3 bases are TGTGCCAGCAGTCCACCTAGCGGGAGGGCCGGAGATACGCAGTATTTT.